This T cell receptor beta chain is drawn from a study of blood T cell repertoires in COVID-19. Study in general: Sites in the United States, Italy and Spain provided acute and convalescent COVID-19 samples. In each case, the material was cDNA or gDNA derived from T cells, B-cell-depleted T cells, or PBMCs.

Before being deemed recovered, Cohort 3 donors had two negative PCRs, clearance, or symptom resolution. The germline V and J ends were trimmed by 0 bases and 4 bases, with 15 bases remaining between them. Germline loops: CDR1 LNHDA, CDR2 SQIVND (reference sequence). The CDR3 loop spans 17 amino acids. Per the original data handling: For nucleated cells, counts were estimated from reference gene primer amplification. Measured with immunoSEQ multiplex PCR; TCRdb has only the in-frame clones, and not every one. D and trimming were read from the DNA, whereas the V and J calls and clone size are those reported in that table. The data show over 150,000 clones, around 90% seen once.

The clonotype originates from a woman aged 30 to 39 who had recovered from COVID-19. The chain uses TRBV19 and TRBJ2-2; perhaps TRBD1 as D (5 bases). Sequencing was done on a sample of PBMCs or T cells enriched from blood (not recorded which). Here the CDR3 reads CASSIDRARRSTGELFF. The CDR3 DNA reads TGTGCCAGTAGTATAGACAGGGCCAGGCGGTCCACCGGGGAGCTGTTTTTT.